The following is a T cell receptor (beta chain) sequence with its context. What it binds is unknown. Indicated time point: cycle 4 day 1 (C4D1), after 6 weeks of nivolumab. Every one of the patients relapsed after autologous stem cell transplantation (brentuximab vedotin exposure was variable). The sample originates from a study of PD-1 blockade in classical Hodgkin lymphoma. The study, taken as a whole, reports: A significant rise in TCR diversity was seen by C4D1 for CD4+ cells but not for CD8+ cells. Anyone who began nivolumab under 1 year after ASCT was excluded.

Germline CDR1 and CDR2: SEHNR and FQNEAQ (reference sequence). The ends lost 2 bases at V and 14 bases at J; junction bases unmatched: 7. This CDR3 region has 12 residues. Here immunoSEQ multiplex PCR was the method, and the copy in TCRdb shows in-frame clones only, minus some. Of around 65,000 clones in the sample, 70% to 90% are singletons; the top ten hold less than 9%. This clonotype originated in a human donor with classical Hodgkin lymphoma. The sample in question was peripheral blood mononuclear cells (PBMCs), obtained before the fourth cycle of nivolumab. The chain carries TRBV7-9 and TRBJ1-1; 8 nucleotides line up with TRBD1. CDR3 loop: CASSLNQGALFF. The DNA of the CDR3 is TGTGCCAGCAGCTTAAATCAGGGGGCGTTGTTCTTT.